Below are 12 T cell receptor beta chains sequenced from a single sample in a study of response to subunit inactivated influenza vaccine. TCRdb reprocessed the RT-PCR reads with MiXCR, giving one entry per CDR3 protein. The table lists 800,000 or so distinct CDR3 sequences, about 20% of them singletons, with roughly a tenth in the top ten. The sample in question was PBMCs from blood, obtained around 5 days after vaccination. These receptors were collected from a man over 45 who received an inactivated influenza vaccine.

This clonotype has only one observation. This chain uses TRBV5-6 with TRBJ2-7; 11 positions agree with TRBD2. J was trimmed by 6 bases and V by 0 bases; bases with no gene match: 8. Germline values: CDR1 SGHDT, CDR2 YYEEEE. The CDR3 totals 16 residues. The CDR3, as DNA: TGTGCCAGCAGCTTGGTGGCTAGCGGGGGGCCGGTCGAGCAGTACTTC. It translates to CASSLVASGGPVEQYF.

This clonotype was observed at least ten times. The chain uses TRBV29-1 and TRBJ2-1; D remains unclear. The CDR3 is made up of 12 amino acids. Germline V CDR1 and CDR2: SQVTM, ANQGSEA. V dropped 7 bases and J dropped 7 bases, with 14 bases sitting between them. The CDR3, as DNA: TGCAGCGGCCTCGACAATACAAATGAGCAGTTCTTC. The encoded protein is CSGLDNTNEQFF.

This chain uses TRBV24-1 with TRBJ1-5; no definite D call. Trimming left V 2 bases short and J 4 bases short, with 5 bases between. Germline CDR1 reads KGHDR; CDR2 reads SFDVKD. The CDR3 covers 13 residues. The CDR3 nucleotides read TGTGCCACCAGTGATTATAGGAATCAGCCCCAGCATTTT. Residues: CATSDYRNQPQHF.

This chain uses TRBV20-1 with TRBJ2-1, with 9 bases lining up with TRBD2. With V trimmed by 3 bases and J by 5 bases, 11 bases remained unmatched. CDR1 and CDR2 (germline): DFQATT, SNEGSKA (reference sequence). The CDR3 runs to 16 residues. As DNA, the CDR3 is TGCAGTGCTAGGTCTGGTGGCGGGAGGGCCGACAATGAGCAGTTCTTC. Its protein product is CSARSGGGRADNEQFF.

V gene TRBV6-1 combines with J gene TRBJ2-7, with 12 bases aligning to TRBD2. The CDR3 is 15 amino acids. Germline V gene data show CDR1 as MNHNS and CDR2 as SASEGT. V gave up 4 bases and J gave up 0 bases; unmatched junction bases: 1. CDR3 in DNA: TGTGCCAGCAGTGGGACTAGCGGGGCCTCCTACGAGCAGTACTTC. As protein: CASSGTSGASYEQYF.

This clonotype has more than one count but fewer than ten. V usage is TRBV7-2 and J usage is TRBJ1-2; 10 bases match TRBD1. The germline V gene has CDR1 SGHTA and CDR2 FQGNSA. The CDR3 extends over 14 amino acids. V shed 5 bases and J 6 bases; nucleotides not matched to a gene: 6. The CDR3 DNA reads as TGTGCCAGCAGCCGAGACAGGGGGCGTGATGGCTACACCTTC. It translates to CASSRDRGRDGYTF.

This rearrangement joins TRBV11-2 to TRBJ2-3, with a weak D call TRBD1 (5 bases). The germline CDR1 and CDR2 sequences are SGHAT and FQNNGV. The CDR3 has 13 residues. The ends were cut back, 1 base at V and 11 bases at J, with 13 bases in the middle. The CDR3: CASSLGVGVGQYF. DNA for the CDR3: TGTGCCAGCAGCTTAGGAGTAGGGGTGGGGCAGTATTTT.

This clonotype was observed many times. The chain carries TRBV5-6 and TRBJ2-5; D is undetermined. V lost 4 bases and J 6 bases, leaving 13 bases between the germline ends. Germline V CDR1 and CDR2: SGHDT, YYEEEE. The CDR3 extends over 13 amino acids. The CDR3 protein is CASSPRAGKTQYF. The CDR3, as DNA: TGTGCCAGCAGCCCCCGAGCCGGAAAGACCCAGTACTTC.

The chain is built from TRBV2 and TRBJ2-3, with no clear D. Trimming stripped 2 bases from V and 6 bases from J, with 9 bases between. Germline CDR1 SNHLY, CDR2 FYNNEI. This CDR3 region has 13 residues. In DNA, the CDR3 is TGTGCCAGCAGTGAAATTGTCCCCGATACGCAGTATTTT. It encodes CASSEIVPDTQYF.

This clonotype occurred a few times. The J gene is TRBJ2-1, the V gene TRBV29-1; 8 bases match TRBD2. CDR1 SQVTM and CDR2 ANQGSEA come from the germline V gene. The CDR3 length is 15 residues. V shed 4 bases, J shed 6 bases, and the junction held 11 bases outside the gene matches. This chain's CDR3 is CSVASATGGFNEQFF. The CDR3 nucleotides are TGCAGCGTTGCCTCGGCGACGGGGGGGTTCAATGAGCAGTTCTTC.

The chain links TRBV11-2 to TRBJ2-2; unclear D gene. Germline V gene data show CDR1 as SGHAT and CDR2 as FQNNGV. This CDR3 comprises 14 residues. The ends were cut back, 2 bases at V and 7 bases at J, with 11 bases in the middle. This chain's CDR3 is CASSLIVLVGELFF. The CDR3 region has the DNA TGTGCCAGCAGCTTAATAGTACTGGTCGGGGAGCTGTTTTTT.

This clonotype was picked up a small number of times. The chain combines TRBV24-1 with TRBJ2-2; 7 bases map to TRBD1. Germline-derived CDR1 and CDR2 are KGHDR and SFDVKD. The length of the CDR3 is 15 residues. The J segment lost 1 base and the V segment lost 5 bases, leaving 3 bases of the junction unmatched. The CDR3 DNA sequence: TGTGCCACCAGTGCGACAGGGCTGAACACCGGGGAGCTGTTTTTT. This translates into CATSATGLNTGELFF.